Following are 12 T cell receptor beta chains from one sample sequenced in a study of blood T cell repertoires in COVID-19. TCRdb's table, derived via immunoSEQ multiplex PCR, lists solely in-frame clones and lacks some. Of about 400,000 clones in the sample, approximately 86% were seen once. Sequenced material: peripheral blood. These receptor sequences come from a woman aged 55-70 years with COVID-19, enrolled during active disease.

The CDR3 nucleotides are TGTGCCAGCAGCCAACAGGGGGCGCGCGATGAAAAACTGTTTTTT. It translates to CASSQQGARDEKLFF. The chain combines TRBV7-2 with TRBJ1-4, with 9 nucleotides matching TRBD1. Germline CDR1 and CDR2: SGHTA and FQGNSA. V was clipped by 5 bases and J by 6 bases; unmatched bases: 7. There are 15 residues in the CDR3.

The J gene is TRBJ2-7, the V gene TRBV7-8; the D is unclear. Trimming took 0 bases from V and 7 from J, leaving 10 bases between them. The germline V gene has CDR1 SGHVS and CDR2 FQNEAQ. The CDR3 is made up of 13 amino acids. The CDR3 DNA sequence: TGTGCCAGCAGCTTAGCGGGTACAGTTGAGCAGTACTTC. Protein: CASSLAGTVEQYF.

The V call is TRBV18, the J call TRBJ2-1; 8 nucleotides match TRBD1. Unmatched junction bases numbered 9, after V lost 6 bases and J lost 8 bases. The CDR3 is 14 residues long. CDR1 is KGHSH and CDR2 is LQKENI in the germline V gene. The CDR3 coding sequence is TGTGCCAGCTCGCCCTCCCCGACAGGGGATGAGCAGTTCTTC. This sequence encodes CASSPSPTGDEQFF.

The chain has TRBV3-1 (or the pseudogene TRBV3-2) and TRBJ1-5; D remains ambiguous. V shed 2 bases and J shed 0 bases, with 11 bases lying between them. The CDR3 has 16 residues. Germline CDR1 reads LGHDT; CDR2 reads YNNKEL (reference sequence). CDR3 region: CASSQNSPYSNQPQHF. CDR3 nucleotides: TGTGCCAGCAGCCAAAACTCCCCGTATAGCAATCAGCCCCAGCATTTT.

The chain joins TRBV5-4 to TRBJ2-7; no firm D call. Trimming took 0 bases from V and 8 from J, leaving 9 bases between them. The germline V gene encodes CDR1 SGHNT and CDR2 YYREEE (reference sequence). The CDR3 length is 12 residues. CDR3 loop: CASSLDQSQQYF. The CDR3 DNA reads TGTGCCAGCAGCTTGGATCAGTCCCAGCAGTACTTC.

CDR3 residues: CAWSPGLAGGPLKETQYF. CDR3 sequence (DNA): TGTGCCTGGAGTCCCGGACTAGCGGGGGGGCCGTTGAAGGAGACCCAGTACTTC. The chain carries TRBV30 and TRBJ2-5; 15 nucleotides agree with TRBD2. Trimming cost V 2 bases and J 5 bases; bases outside gene matches: 12. The CDR3 length is 18 residues. Germline V gives CDR1 GTSNPN, CDR2 SVGIG (reference sequence).

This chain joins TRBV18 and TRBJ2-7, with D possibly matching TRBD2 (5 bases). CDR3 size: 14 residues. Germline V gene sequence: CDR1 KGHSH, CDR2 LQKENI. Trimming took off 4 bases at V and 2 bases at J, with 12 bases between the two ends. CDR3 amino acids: CASSRPGIPYEQYF. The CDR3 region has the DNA TGTGCCAGCTCACGGCCCGGGATTCCCTACGAGCAGTACTTC.

The CDR3 DNA sequence: TGTGCCTGGAGTATCACAGGGACCAGCTCTGGAAACACCATATATTTT. This sequence encodes CAWSITGTSSGNTIYF. The chain recombines TRBV30 with TRBJ1-3, with D tentatively TRBD1 (6 bases). The CDR3 is 16 amino acids. Between the trimmed V and J ends, which lost 2 bases and 0 bases, there was a span of 14 bases. Germline V gene data show CDR1 as GTSNPN and CDR2 as SVGIG (reference sequence).

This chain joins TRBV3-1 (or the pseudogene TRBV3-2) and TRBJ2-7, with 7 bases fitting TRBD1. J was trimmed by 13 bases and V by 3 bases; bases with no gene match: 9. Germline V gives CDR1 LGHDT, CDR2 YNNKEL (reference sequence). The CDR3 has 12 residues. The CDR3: CASSHEGGPGYF. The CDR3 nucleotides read TGTGCCAGCAGCCACGAAGGGGGCCCGGGATACTTC.

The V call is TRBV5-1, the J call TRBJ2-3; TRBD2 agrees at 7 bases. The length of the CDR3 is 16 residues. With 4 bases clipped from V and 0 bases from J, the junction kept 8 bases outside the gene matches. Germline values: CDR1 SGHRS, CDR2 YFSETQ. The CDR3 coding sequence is TGCGCCAGCAGCCCAGGGACTATTTCTAGCACAGATACGCAGTATTTT. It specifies CASSPGTISSTDTQYF.

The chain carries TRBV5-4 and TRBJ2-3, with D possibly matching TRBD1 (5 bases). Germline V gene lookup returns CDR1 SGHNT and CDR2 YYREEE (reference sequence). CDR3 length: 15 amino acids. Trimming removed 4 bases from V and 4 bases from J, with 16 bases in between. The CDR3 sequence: CASSTEQVSPDTQYF. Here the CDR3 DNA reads TGTGCCAGCAGCACCGAACAGGTTAGCCCAGATACGCAGTATTTT.

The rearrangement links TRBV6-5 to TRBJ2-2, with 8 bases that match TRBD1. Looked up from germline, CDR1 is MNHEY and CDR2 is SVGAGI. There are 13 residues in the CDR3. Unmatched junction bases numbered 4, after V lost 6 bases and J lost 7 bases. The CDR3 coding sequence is TGTGCCAGCAGACCGGGACAGGACGGGGAGCTGTTTTTT. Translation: CASRPGQDGELFF.